These 17 T cell receptor beta chains were sequenced from one sample in a study of cytomegalovirus exposure and HLA in healthy donors. It was with 60 Vbeta and 13 Jbeta primers that the PCR ran. The repertoire was sequenced with immunoSEQ multiplex PCR; TCRdb's copy has only in-frame clones and lacks some. The data hold 130,000 to 150,000 clones, with around two thirds observed a single time. The sample was PBMCs. These receptor sequences come from a woman between 18 and 30 years old in good health and CMV-seronegative.

The rearrangement links TRBV28 to TRBJ2-1; 12 nucleotides match TRBD1. The CDR3 is 15 residues long. CDR1 is MDHEN, CDR2 SYDVKM, per germline. The V and J ends lost 5 bases and 8 bases, in that order; junction bases with no gene match: 7. The CDR3 reads CASSPPGQGAHEQFF. For the CDR3, the DNA is TGTGCCAGCAGTCCCCCGGGACAGGGGGCTCATGAGCAGTTCTTC.

In its sample, this clone was seen a few times. The rearrangement links TRBV5-4 to TRBJ2-5, with 7 bases matching TRBD1. CDR1 is SGHNT and CDR2 is YYREEE in the germline V gene (reference sequence). The CDR3 loop spans 16 amino acids. With V trimmed by 3 bases and J by 1 base, 9 bases remained unmatched. Here the CDR3 DNA reads TGTGCCAGCAGCTCCTCGACAGGGTTGGCCCAAGAGACCCAGTACTTC. Amino acids: CASSSSTGLAQETQYF.

The table lists this clone with a count of one. The V call is TRBV13, the J call TRBJ2-7; weak D call: TRBD1 (5 bases). Germline V gene sequence: CDR1 PRHDT, CDR2 FYEKMQ (reference sequence). The CDR3 covers 13 residues. V was clipped by 5 bases and J by 1 base, with 9 bases between them. CDR3: CASSRQKSYEQYF. The CDR3, as DNA: TGTGCCAGCAGCCGACAGAAGTCCTACGAGCAGTACTTC.

This clone was detected only a few times. The V and J genes are TRBV27 and TRBJ2-5; the D gene is possibly TRBD1 (5 bases). With 4 bases removed from V and 0 bases from J, the gap between germline ends came to 18 bases. CDR3 length: 17 residues. Germline loops: CDR1 MNHEY, CDR2 SMNVEV (reference sequence). The DNA for the CDR3 is TGTGCCAGCAGTTCACTACCCGGACAACCGTACCAAGAGACCCAGTACTTC. It is translated as CASSSLPGQPYQETQYF.

This chain links TRBV6-5 with TRBJ2-5; no reliable D call. Per the germline V gene, CDR1 is MNHEY and CDR2 is SVGAGI. The CDR3 sequence is 13 residues long. The V and J ends lost 2 bases and 6 bases respectively, with 10 bases between them. The CDR3 DNA reads TGTGCCAGCAGTTACAGTCAGGCGAAGACCCAGTACTTC. This encodes CASSYSQAKTQYF.

CDR3 nucleotides: TGTGCCAGCAGCCAACAGGGCTCGGGAAACACCATATATTTT. Amino acid sequence: CASSQQGSGNTIYF. This rearrangement joins TRBV6-6 to TRBJ1-3, with D possibly matching TRBD1 (6 bases). Trimming removed 6 bases from V and 4 bases from J, with 13 bases in between. Germline V gives CDR1 MNHNY, CDR2 SVGAGI (reference sequence). CDR3 length: 14 residues.

The chain couples TRBV19 to TRBJ2-5; 7 bases line up with TRBD2. V was clipped by 0 bases and J by 1 base; unmatched bases: 5. Germline CDR1 reads LNHDA; CDR2 reads SQIVND (reference sequence). The CDR3 consists of 16 residues. CDR3 in amino acids: CASSIEGGVVQETQYF. The CDR3 nucleotides are TGTGCCAGTAGTATAGAGGGGGGGGTCGTCCAAGAGACCCAGTACTTC.

In its sample, this clone was seen a few times. CDR3 bases: TGTGCCAGCTCACGACAAAAAGGGGATAATTCACCCCTCCACTTT. Its protein is CASSRQKGDNSPLHF. The genes are TRBV18 and TRBJ1-6, with D possibly being TRBD1 (5 bases). The germline V and J ends were trimmed by 4 bases and 5 bases, with 12 bases remaining between them. The CDR3 has 15 amino acids. Germline V gives CDR1 KGHSH, CDR2 LQKENI.

V and J are TRBV5-8 and TRBJ2-1, with 9 bases identical to TRBD2. CDR1 is SGHTS, CDR2 YDEGEE, per germline. The V segment lost 4 bases and the J segment 4 bases; nucleotides outside the gene matches: 6. This CDR3 is built from 15 residues. CDR3 in amino acids: CASSVLAGGYNEQFF. The CDR3 region has the DNA TGTGCCAGCAGCGTACTAGCGGGCGGATACAATGAGCAGTTCTTC.

The chain employs TRBV19 and TRBJ2-2; 8 bases are shared with TRBD2. The CDR3 is made up of 14 amino acids. V dropped 2 bases and J dropped 5; count of bases not matched to a gene: 1. Germline assignment: CDR1 LNHDA and CDR2 SQIVND (reference sequence). As DNA, the CDR3 is TGTGCCAGTAGTATAACTAGCGGTACCGGGGAGCTGTTTTTT. This sequence encodes CASSITSGTGELFF.

This clone was seen once. This chain joins TRBV5-1 and TRBJ2-2; 9 positions agree with TRBD1. Germline CDR1 reads SGHRS; CDR2 reads YFSETQ. The CDR3 totals 16 residues. V was clipped by 4 bases and J by 6 bases; unmatched bases: 10. CDR3: CASSPAGQGFPGELFF. CDR3 bases: TGCGCCAGCAGCCCGGCGGGACAGGGCTTCCCCGGGGAGCTGTTTTTT.

The chain recombines TRBV9 with TRBJ2-3; TRBD1 agrees at 9 bases. Germline values: CDR1 SGDLS, CDR2 YYNGEE. J lost 6 bases, V lost 6 bases, and 14 bases had no gene match. CDR3 length: 16 amino acids. Here the CDR3 reads CASNGQGLSLVDTQYF. The CDR3 nucleotides are TGTGCCAGCAACGGACAGGGGTTAAGTTTAGTGGATACGCAGTATTTT.

V is TRBV19 and J is TRBJ1-4; 8 bases are a match to TRBD1. Germline V gene sequence: CDR1 LNHDA, CDR2 SQIVND (reference sequence). This CDR3 has 14 amino acids. J gave up 8 bases and V 9 bases, and 11 bases lay outside the gene matches. The CDR3 here is CASRDRGSREKLFF. DNA for the CDR3: TGTGCCAGCAGAGACAGGGGAAGTCGAGAAAAACTGTTTTTT.

This clone was found a few times. V usage is TRBV4-3 and J usage is TRBJ2-1, with 7 bases lining up with TRBD2. CDR3 length equals 13 residues. Germline V gene lookup returns CDR1 LGHNA and CDR2 YSLEER. The ends lost 2 bases at V and 9 bases at J; junction bases unmatched: 4. The CDR3 loop reads CASSQPPGGEQFF. The CDR3 region has the DNA TGCGCCAGCAGCCAACCGCCGGGAGGTGAGCAGTTCTTC.

The chain has TRBV5-5 and TRBJ2-1, with 8 bases matching TRBD2. Germline CDR1 reads SGHKS; CDR2 reads YYEKEE (reference sequence). There are 15 residues in the CDR3. Trimming cost V 1 base and J 5 bases; bases outside gene matches: 5. CDR3 DNA sequence: TGTGCCAGCAGCTTGATAGCGGGGAGCCACAATGAGCAGTTCTTC. The encoded protein is CASSLIAGSHNEQFF.

This chain connects TRBV2 to TRBJ2-1, with 12 nucleotides matching TRBD2. The CDR3 spans 18 residues. CDR1 is SNHLY and CDR2 is FYNNEI in the germline V gene. Trimming cost V 7 bases and J 2 bases; bases outside gene matches: 12. The CDR3 spells CASIVASGGAHAYNEQFF. The DNA for the CDR3 is TGTGCCAGCATCGTGGCTAGCGGGGGGGCCCACGCCTACAATGAGCAGTTCTTC.

The rearrangement joins TRBV20-1 to TRBJ2-7; D may be TRBD1 (6 bases). Germline CDR1 DFQATT, CDR2 SNEGSKA (reference sequence). The CDR3 has 11 amino acids. The ends were cut back, 5 bases at V and 7 bases at J, with 12 bases in the middle. CDR3 nucleotide sequence: TGCAGTGCTTCTACAGGGTCGGAGCAGTACTTC. Translation: CSASTGSEQYF.